The clone carrying this T cell receptor beta chain came up once. Its antigen is unknown. This record belongs to a study of vaccination and CD4 T cells after COVID-19. Study-wide context: Two doses of either BNT162b2 or mRNA-1273 vaccine went to participants.

The V and J ends lost 1 base and 2 bases respectively, with 8 bases between them. The CDR3 has 13 amino acids. Germline values: CDR1 DFQATT, CDR2 SNEGSKA (reference sequence). Stated treatment: 10-day PBMC culture with coronavirus spike peptide pools or control peptides (ViraFEST assay). Oncomine TCR Beta short-read sequencing was applied to DNA from cultured CD4+ T cells. Once CD4+ T cells had been cultured, genomic DNA was extracted from them. TCRdb re-derived calls from the PCR reads in MiXCR, one entry per CDR3 protein. The sample yields 14,000 or so distinct CDR3 sequences, about 67% seen once. Material for sequencing was CD4+ T cells from blood, cultured in vitro. This TCR was sampled from a human donor who had recovered from COVID-19. V gene TRBV20-1 combines with J gene TRBJ2-5, with unresolved D. CDR3 coding DNA: TGCAGTGCTAGAGTCGGTAGACAAGAGACCCAGTACTTC. Amino acids: CSARVGRQETQYF.